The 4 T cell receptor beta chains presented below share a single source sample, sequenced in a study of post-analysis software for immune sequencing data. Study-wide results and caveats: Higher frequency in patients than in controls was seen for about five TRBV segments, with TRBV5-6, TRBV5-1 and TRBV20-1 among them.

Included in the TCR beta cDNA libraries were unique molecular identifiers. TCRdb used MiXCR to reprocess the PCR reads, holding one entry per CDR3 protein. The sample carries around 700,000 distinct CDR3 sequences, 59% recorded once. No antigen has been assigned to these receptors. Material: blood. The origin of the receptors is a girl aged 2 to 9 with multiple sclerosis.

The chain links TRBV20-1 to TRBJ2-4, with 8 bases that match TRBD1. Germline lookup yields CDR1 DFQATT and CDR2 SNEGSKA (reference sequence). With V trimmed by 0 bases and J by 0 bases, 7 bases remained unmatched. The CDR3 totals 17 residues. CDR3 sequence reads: CSARERTGSIAKNIQYF. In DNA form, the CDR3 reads TGCAGTGCTAGAGAGCGGACAGGGTCAATAGCCAAAAACATTCAGTACTTC.

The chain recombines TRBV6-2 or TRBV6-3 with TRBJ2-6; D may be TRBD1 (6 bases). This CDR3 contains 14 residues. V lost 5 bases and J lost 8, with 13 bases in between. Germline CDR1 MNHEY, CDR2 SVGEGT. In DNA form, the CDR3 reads TGTGCCAGCAGTACCCCGACAGGTCCCAACGTCCTGACTTTC. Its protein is CASSTPTGPNVLTF.

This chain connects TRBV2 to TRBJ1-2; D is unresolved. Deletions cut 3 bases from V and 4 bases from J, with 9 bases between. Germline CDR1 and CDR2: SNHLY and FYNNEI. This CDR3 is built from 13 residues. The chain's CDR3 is CASSEVTSYGYTF. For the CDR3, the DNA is TGTGCCAGCAGTGAGGTGACTTCCTATGGCTACACCTTC. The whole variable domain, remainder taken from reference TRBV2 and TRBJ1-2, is EPEVTQTPSHQVTQMGQEVILRCVPISNHLYFYWYRQILGQKVEFLVSFYNNEISEKSEIFDDQFSVERPDGSNFTLKIRSTKLEDSAMYFCASSEVTSYGYTFGSGTRLTVV.

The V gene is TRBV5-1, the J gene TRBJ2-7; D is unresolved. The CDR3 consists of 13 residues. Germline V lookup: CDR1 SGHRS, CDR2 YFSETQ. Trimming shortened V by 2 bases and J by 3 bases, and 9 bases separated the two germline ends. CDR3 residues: CASSLPENYEQYF. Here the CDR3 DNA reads TGCGCCAGCAGCTTACCAGAAAACTACGAGCAGTACTTC.